These T cell receptor beta chains were read from a single sample in a study of beta chain features in type 1 diabetes. Here immunoSEQ multiplex PCR was the method, and the copy in TCRdb shows in-frame clones only, minus some. The sample has over 700,000 clones; roughly 17% are singletons. Input material: naive CD4+ T cells from blood. The receptors originated from a woman between 18 and 29 years old in good health. Each CDR3 is given with its conserved first and last residue. A D gene is named only where the DNA matches it firmly. Expanded clones are given a class, and other clones once, few, many or no size at all.

j_gene,abundance,d_gene,v_gene,CDR3nt,CDR3aa
TRBJ2-7,few,TRBD1,TRBV15,TGTGCCACCAGCTTCGGGACAGGGTACTACGAGCAGTACTTC,CATSFGTGYYEQYF
TRBJ2-1,NA,NA,TRBV4-1,TGCGCCAGCAGCCAAGTCTCATTCGAGTACACCGCTGGCCACAATGAGCAGTTCTTC,CASSQVSFEYTAGHNEQFF
TRBJ2-3,NA,NA,TRBV5-4,TGTGCCAGCAGCTTGGTGTCGGCCCCAGATACGCAGTATTTT,CASSLVSAPDTQYF
TRBJ2-7,NA,TRBD1,TRBV18,TGTGCCAGCTCACCACCGAGGCAGGGGGTCGCCTACGAGCAGTACTTC,CASSPPRQGVAYEQYF
TRBJ2-5,few,TRBD2,TRBV6-6,TGTGCCAGCAGTTCGGGGGGGAGCGGCCAAGAGACCCAGTACTTC,CASSSGGSGQETQYF
TRBJ2-7,few,TRBD2,TRBV6-6,TGTGCCAGCAGTTACGGCTTAGCGGGAGGGCGAAAGGAATACTTC,CASSYGLAGGRKEYF
TRBJ2-5,NA,NA,TRBV7-3,TGTGCCAGCAGCTTAACTCACCGAGAGACCCAGTACTTC,CASSLTHRETQYF
TRBJ2-2,few,NA,TRBV4-1,TGCGCCAGCAGCCAAGTCTGGGGTCCCCTAACCGGGGAGCTGTTTTTT,CASSQVWGPLTGELFF
TRBJ2-1,few,NA,TRBV5-1,TGCGCCAGCAGCTTGGCGGATGAGCAGTTCTTC,CASSLADEQFF
TRBJ2-7,NA,TRBD2,TRBV5-1,TGCGCCAGCAGCATAGGACTAGCGGGAGGCCCCTCCTACGAGCAGTACTTC,CASSIGLAGGPSYEQYF
TRBJ1-5,NA,NA,TRBV19,TGTGCCAGTAGTTGGCCAGTCCGCAATCAGCCCCAGCATTTT,CASSWPVRNQPQHF
TRBJ2-2,few,NA,TRBV29-1,TGCAGCGTCGGGGGTCCCGCGAACACCGGGGAGCTGTTTTTT,CSVGGPANTGELFF
TRBJ2-5,few,TRBD2,TRBV27,TGTGCCAGCAGCCACGCCTCAGCGGGAGCTCGAGAGACCCAGTACTTC,CASSHASAGARETQYF
TRBJ2-7,NA,NA,TRBV7-8,TGTGCCAGCAGCTCCTCCTTTCCGTCCGAGCAGTACTTC,CASSSSFPSEQYF
TRBJ2-7,few,NA,TRBV7-8,TGTGCCAGCAGCTCGGGTCTCCATTCCGACGAGCAGTACTTC,CASSSGLHSDEQYF
TRBJ2-5,NA,NA,TRBV4-2,TGTGCCAGCAGCCATGACCTAGGGAGAGCGGAGACCCAGTACTTC,CASSHDLGRAETQYF
TRBJ1-2,NA,NA,TRBV6-6,TGTGCCAGCAGTTACGGGGGGGGCACCCATTATGGCTACACCTTC,CASSYGGGTHYGYTF
TRBJ2-5,few,NA,TRBV11-2,TGTGCCAGCAACACCGCCGGGCAGTCCCAAGAGACCCAGTACTTC,CASNTAGQSQETQYF
TRBJ2-1,once,NA,TRBV6-6,TGTGCCAGCAGTTACCTGCCCTACAATGAGCAGTTCTTC,CASSYLPYNEQFF
TRBJ2-3,few,TRBD2,TRBV7-2,TGTGCCAGCAGATTAGGGGACTACGGGGATACGCAGTATTTT,CASRLGDYGDTQYF
TRBJ2-2,NA,NA,TRBV28,TGTGCCAGTACGGACGGCTCGAACACCGGGGAGCTGTTTTTT,CASTDGSNTGELFF
TRBJ2-5,few,TRBD1,TRBV7-2,TGTGCCAGCAGCCCCAGGGACAGACGACTTGAGACCCAGTACTTC,CASSPRDRRLETQYF
TRBJ2-2,few,NA,TRBV6-5,TGTGCCAGCAGTCCTCTTACAGGGAACACCGGGGAGCTGTTTTTT,CASSPLTGNTGELFF
TRBJ2-1,few,NA,TRBV5-1,TGCGCCAGCAGCATGCAAGGGGTAGGGTACAATGAGCAGTTCTTC,CASSMQGVGYNEQFF
TRBJ2-1,NA,NA,TRBV15,TGTGCCACCAGCAGAGGTGGAGGGGCACTATTAAGGTCCAATGAGCAGTTCTTC,CATSRGGGALLRSNEQFF